A single T cell receptor beta chain is shown here with its context. Sequencing used immunoSEQ multiplex PCR; TCRdb keeps in-frame clones, though not all of them. The sample carries about 120,000 clones, more than 70% recorded once. With 5 bases removed from V and 4 bases from J, the gap between germline ends came to 9 bases. The CDR3 runs to 13 residues. Germline loops: CDR1 MNHEY, CDR2 SMNVEV (reference sequence). The data stem from a study of T cell responses to AZD1222 COVID-19 vaccine. Turning to the study itself: The analysis combined second doses at about 4 or about 12 weeks.

The TCR originated in an adult in good health. The starting material was peripheral blood, obtained on day 0 of AZD1222 vaccination. The chain has TRBV27 and TRBJ1-5; D gene unclear. The CDR3 DNA follows: TGTGCCAGCAGTCCCTACGGGAATCAGCCCCAGCATTTT. This encodes CASSPYGNQPQHF.